This TCR beta chain came from a study of shared clonotypes between healthy human individuals. General study results and limits: Owing to a small donor count, the genetic and exposure-history diversity represented was limited.

The CDR3 spans 14 residues. Germline V gene sequence: CDR1 GTSNPN, CDR2 SVGIG (reference sequence). The junction had 8 bases not matched to a gene; V was cut back by 2 bases and J by 11 bases. Generated by immunoSEQ multiplex PCR, the TCRdb table keeps only in-frame clones and is missing some. The sample lists millions of clones, over 85% occurring once. Notes on this clone: Its target is unknown.

The specimen sequenced was naive CD4+ T cells from PBMCs. Subset reported: CD45RA+ positively selected. This rearrangement joins TRBV30 to TRBJ1-6; 8 bases agree with TRBD1. This TCR came from a man aged 18 to 35 in good health. Some clones in this sample may be carry-over from other donors' samples. CDR3 nucleotides: TGTGCCTGGAGTCCCGGGACAGGTCTTCCACCCCTCCACTTT. Translated, it gives CAWSPGTGLPPLHF.